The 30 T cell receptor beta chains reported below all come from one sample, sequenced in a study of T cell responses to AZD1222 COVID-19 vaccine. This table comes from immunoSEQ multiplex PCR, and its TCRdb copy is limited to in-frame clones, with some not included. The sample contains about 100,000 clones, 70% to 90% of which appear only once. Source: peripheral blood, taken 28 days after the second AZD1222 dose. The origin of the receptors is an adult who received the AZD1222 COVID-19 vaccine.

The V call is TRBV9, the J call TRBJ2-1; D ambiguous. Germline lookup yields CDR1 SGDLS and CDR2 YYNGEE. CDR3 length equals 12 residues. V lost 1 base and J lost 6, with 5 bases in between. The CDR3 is CASSVYSNEQFF. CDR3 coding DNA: TGTGCCAGCAGCGTATATAGCAATGAGCAGTTCTTC.

For the CDR3, the DNA is TGTGCCAGCACCGGATGGGGGGGGGTCCCAGATACGCAGTATTTT. It encodes CASTGWGGVPDTQYF. The V gene is TRBV27, the J gene TRBJ2-3; 7 bases fit TRBD2. The V and J ends lost 7 bases and 4 bases, in that order; junction bases with no gene match: 11. Per the germline V gene, CDR1 is MNHEY and CDR2 is SMNVEV (reference sequence). This CDR3 region has 15 residues.

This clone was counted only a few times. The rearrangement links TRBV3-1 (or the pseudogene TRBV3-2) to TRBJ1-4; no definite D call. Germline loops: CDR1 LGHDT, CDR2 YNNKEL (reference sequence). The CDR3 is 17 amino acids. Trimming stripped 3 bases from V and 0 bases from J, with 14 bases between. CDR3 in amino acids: CASSHIGGAATNEKLFF. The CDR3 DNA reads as TGTGCCAGCAGCCATATCGGAGGAGCGGCAACTAATGAAAAACTGTTTTTT.

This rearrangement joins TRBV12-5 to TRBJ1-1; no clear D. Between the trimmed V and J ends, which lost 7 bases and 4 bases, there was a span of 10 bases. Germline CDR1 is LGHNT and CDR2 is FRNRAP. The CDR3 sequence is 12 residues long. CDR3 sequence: CASASGGTEAFF. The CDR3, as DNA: TGTGCTAGTGCCTCCGGAGGCACTGAAGCTTTCTTT.

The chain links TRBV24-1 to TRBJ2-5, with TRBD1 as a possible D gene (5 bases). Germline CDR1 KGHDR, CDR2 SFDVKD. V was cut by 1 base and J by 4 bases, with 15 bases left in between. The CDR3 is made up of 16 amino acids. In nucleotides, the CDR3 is TGTGCCACCAGTGATTTCTCGCAGGGCATACGAGAGACCCAGTACTTC. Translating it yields CATSDFSQGIRETQYF.

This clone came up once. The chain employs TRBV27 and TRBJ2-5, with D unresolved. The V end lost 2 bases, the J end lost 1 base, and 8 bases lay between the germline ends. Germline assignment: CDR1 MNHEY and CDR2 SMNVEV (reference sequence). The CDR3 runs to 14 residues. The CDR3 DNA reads TGTGCCAGCAGTTTACCCCCCCGCCAAGAGACCCAGTACTTC. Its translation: CASSLPPRQETQYF.

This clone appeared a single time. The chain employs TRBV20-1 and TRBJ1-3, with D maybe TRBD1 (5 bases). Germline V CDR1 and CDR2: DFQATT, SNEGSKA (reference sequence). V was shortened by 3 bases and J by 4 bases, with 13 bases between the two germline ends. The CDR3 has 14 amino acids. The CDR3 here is CSASLSGTGNTIYF. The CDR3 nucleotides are TGCAGTGCTAGTTTATCAGGGACGGGAAACACCATATATTTT.

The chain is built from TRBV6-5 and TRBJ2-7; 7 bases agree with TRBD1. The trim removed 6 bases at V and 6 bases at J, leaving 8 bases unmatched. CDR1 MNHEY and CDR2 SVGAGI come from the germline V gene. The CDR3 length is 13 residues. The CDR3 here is CASSRDSWGEQYF. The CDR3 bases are TGTGCCAGCAGCCGGGACAGCTGGGGCGAGCAGTACTTC.

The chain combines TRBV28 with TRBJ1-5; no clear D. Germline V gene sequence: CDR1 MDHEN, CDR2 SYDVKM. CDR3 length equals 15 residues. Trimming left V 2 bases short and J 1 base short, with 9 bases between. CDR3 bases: TGTGCCAGCAGTTTAGGAGTCCCGAGCAATCAGCCCCAGCATTTT. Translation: CASSLGVPSNQPQHF.

CDR3 nucleotides: TGTGCCAGCAGCCAAGCTCGGGGGACTGAAGCTTTCTTT. Protein sequence: CASSQARGTEAFF. This chain links TRBV3-1 (or the pseudogene TRBV3-2) with TRBJ1-1; TRBD1 is a possible D gene (5 bases). The germline gives CDR1 LGHDT, CDR2 YNNKEL (reference sequence). The CDR3 is 13 amino acids. V was shortened by 1 base and J by 5 bases, with 8 bases between the two germline ends.

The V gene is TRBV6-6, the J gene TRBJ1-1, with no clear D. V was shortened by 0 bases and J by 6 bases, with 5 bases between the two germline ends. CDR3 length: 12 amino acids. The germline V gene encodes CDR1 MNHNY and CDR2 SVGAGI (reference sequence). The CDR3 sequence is CASSYSTSEAFF. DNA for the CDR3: TGTGCCAGCAGTTACTCGACGTCTGAAGCTTTCTTT.

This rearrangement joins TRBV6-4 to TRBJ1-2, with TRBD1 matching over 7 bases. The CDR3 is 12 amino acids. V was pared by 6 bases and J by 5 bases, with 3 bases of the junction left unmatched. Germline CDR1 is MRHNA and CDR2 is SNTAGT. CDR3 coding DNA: TGTGCCAGCAGCTCAGGGGGTTATGGCTACACCTTC. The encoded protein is CASSSGGYGYTF.

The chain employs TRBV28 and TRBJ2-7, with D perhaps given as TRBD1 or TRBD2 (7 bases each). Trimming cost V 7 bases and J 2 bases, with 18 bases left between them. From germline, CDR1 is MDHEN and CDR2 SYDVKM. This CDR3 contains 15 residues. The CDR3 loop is CASTSQGGKAYEQYF. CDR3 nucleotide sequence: TGTGCCAGCACCTCCCAGGGGGGGAAGGCCTACGAGCAGTACTTC.

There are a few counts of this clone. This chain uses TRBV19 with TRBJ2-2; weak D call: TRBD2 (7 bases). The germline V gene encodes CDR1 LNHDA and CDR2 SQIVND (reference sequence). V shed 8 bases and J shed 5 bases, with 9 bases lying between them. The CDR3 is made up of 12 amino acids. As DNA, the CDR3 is TGTGCCAGTGGGGGGGCAACCGGGGAGCTGTTTTTT. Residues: CASGGATGELFF.

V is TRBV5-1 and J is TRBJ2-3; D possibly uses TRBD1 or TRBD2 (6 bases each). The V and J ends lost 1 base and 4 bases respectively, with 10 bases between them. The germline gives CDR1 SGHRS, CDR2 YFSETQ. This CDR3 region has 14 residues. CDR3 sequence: CASSLNGGADTQYF. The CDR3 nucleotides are TGCGCCAGCAGCTTGAACGGGGGCGCAGATACGCAGTATTTT.

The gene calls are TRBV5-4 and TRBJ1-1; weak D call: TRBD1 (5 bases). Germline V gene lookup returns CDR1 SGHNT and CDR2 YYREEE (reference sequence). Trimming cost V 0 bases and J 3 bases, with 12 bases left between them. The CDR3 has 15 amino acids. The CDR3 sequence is CASSLDSGSDTEAFF. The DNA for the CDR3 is TGTGCCAGCAGCTTGGATTCAGGGAGTGACACTGAAGCTTTCTTT.

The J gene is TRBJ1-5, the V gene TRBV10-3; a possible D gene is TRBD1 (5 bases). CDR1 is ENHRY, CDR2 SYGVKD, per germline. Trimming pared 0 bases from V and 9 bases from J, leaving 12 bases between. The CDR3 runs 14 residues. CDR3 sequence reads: CAISESRDLPPQHF. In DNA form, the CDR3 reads TGTGCCATCAGTGAGTCTCGGGACCTCCCGCCCCAGCATTTT.

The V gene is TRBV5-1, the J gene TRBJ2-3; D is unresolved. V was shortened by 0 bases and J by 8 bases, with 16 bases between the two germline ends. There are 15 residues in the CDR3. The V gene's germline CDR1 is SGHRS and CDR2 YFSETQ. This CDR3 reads CASSLASTSLGTQYF. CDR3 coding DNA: TGCGCCAGCAGCTTGGCCTCGACGAGCTTAGGTACGCAGTATTTT.

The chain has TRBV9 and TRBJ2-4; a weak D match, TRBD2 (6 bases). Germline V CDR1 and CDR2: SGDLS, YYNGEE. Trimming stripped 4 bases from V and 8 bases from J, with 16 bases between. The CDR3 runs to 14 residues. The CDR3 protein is CASSPVGGRDIQYF. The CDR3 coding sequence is TGTGCCAGCAGCCCGGTGGGAGGACGGGACATTCAGTACTTC.

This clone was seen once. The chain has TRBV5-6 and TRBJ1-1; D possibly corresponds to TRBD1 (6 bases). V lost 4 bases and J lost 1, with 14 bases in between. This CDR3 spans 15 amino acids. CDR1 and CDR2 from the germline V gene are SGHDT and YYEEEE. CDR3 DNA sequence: TGTGCCAGCAGCACGACTGGAGGGGGGAACACTGAAGCTTTCTTT. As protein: CASSTTGGGNTEAFF.

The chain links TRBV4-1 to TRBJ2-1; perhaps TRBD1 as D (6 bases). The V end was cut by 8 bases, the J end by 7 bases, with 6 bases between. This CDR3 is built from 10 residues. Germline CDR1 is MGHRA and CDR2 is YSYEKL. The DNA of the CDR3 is TGCGCCAGCGGACAGAATGAGCAGTTCTTC. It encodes CASGQNEQFF.

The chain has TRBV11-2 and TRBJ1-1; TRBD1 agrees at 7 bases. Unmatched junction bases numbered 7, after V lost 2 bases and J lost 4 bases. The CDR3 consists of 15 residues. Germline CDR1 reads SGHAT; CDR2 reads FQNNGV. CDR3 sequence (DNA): TGTGCCAGCAGCTTACAGTACAGGGGAGGCACTGAAGCTTTCTTT. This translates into CASSLQYRGGTEAFF.

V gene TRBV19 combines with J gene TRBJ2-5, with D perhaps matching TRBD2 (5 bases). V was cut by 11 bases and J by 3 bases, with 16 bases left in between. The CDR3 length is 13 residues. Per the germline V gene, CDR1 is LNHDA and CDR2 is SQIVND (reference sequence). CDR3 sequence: CACSEGRKETQYF. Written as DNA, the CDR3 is TGTGCCTGCAGTGAGGGAAGAAAAGAGACCCAGTACTTC. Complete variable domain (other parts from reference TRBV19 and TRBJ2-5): DGGITQSPKYLFRKEGQNVTLSCEQNLNHDAMYWYRQDPGQGLRLIYYSQIVNDFQKGDIAEGYSVSREKKESFPLTVTSAQKNPTAFYLCACSEGRKETQYFGPGTRLLVL.

CDR3 sequence: CASSPSGSGTDTQYF. The CDR3 DNA sequence: TGTGCCAGCAGCCCCAGTGGGAGTGGAACAGATACGCAGTATTTT. This chain links TRBV7-2 with TRBJ2-3; D possibly corresponds to TRBD2 (5 bases). Germline-derived CDR1 and CDR2 are SGHTA and FQGNSA. This CDR3 has 15 residues. V was trimmed by 5 bases and J by 3 bases, leaving 15 bases between them.

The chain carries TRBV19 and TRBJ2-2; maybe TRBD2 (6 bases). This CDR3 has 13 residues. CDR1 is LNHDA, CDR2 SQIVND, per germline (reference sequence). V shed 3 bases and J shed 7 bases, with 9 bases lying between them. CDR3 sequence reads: CASSMGGVGELFF. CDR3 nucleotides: TGTGCCAGTAGTATGGGGGGAGTCGGGGAGCTGTTTTTT.

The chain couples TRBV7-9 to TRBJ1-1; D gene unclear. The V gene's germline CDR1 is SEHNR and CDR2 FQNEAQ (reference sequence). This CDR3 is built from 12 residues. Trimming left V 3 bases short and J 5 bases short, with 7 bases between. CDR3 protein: CASSLLRTEAFF. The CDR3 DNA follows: TGTGCCAGCAGCTTGTTGAGGACTGAAGCTTTCTTT.

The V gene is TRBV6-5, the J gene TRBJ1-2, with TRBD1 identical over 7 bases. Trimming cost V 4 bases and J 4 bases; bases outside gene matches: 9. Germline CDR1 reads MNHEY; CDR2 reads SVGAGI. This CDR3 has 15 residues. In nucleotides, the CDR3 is TGTGCCAGCAGTTCTCCCCGGACAGGCGGCTATGGCTACACCTTC. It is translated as CASSSPRTGGYGYTF.

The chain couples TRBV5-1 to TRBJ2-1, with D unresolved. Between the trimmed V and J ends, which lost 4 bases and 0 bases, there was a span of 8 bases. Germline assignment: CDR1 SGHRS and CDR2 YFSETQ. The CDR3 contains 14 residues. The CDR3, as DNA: TGCGCCAGCAGCGAAGACGGCTCCTACAATGAGCAGTTCTTC. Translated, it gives CASSEDGSYNEQFF. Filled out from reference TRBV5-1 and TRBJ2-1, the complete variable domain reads KAGVTQTPRYLIKTRGQQVTLSCSPISGHRSVSWYQQTPGQGLQFLFEYFSETQRNKGNFPGRFSGRQFSNSRSEMNVSTLELGDSALYLCASSEDGSYNEQFFGPGTRLTVL.

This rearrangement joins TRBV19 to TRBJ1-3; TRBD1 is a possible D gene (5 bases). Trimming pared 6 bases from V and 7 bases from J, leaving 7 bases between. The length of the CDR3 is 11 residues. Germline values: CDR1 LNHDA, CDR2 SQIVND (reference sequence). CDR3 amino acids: CASSPGNTIYF. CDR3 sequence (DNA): TGTGCCAGTAGCCCAGGGAACACCATATATTTT. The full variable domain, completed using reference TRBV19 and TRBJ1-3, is DGGITQSPKYLFRKEGQNVTLSCEQNLNHDAMYWYRQDPGQGLRLIYYSQIVNDFQKGDIAEGYSVSREKKESFPLTVTSAQKNPTAFYLCASSPGNTIYFGEGSWLTVV.

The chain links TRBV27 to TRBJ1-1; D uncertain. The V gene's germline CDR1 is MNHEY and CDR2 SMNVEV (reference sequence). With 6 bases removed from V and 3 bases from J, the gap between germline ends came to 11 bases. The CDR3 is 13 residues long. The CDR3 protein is CASRTTGHTEAFF. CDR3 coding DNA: TGTGCCAGCAGGACCACCGGGCACACTGAAGCTTTCTTT.